Listed here are 28 T cell receptor beta chains from one sample, sequenced in a study of PD-1 blockade in classical Hodgkin lymphoma. Generated by immunoSEQ multiplex PCR, the TCRdb table keeps only in-frame clones and is missing some. The repertoire consists of some 64,000 clones, with approximately 88% occurring once and the leading ten covering around 13%. There was relapse after autologous stem cell transplantation in every patient, and there was variation in brentuximab vedotin exposure. The sequencing here drew on peripheral blood mononuclear cells (PBMCs), taken at baseline. The source of these receptors is a human donor with classical Hodgkin lymphoma.

The sample holds one count of this clone. This sequence joins TRBV7-2 and TRBJ2-6, with D unclear. This CDR3 is 16 amino acids long. The germline V gene encodes CDR1 SGHTA and CDR2 FQGNSA. With 5 bases removed from V and 0 bases from J, the gap between germline ends came to 11 bases. DNA for the CDR3: TGTGCCAGCAGCCACCTCCAGGCCTCTGGGGCCAACGTCCTGACTTTC. The encoded protein is CASSHLQASGANVLTF.

The V call is TRBV10-3, the J call TRBJ1-5; unclear D gene. V was pared by 0 bases and J by 0 bases, with 9 bases between. This CDR3 spans 16 amino acids. Germline CDR1 and CDR2: ENHRY and SYGVKD. In DNA form, the CDR3 reads TGTGCCATCAGTGAGTCGCCAGACCTTAGCAATCAGCCCCAGCATTTT. Amino acid sequence: CAISESPDLSNQPQHF.

CDR3 DNA: TGTGCCAGCAGCAAAAACGAGGGGCGGTGTCAGGGGGCCCCCTACGAGCAGTACTTC. Protein product: CASSKNEGRCQGAPYEQYF. The chain links TRBV21-1 to TRBJ2-7; the D segment call TRBD1 is taken from the table without a DNA check. TRBV21-1 is deemed a pseudogene. This CDR3 has 19 residues.

The rearrangement links TRBV25-1 to TRBJ2-7; D is unresolved. CDR1 is MGHDK and CDR2 is SYGVNS in the germline V gene. This CDR3 has 14 amino acids. V gave up 6 bases and J gave up 1 base, with 13 bases separating them. Here the CDR3 reads CASSAWTESYEQYF. The CDR3 DNA reads as TGTGCCAGCAGCGCCTGGACGGAATCCTACGAGCAGTACTTC.

This chain uses TRBV20-1 with TRBJ1-5; 7 nucleotides match TRBD1. The J segment lost 12 bases and the V segment lost 6 bases, leaving 8 bases of the junction unmatched. Per germline, CDR1 DFQATT and CDR2 SNEGSKA (reference sequence). The CDR3 has 11 amino acids. This CDR3 is CSAEDRDFQHF. DNA for the CDR3: TGCAGTGCAGAAGACAGGGACTTCCAGCATTTT.

The V and J genes are TRBV9 and TRBJ2-1; no reliable D call. This CDR3 has 15 amino acids. Looked up from germline, CDR1 is SGDLS and CDR2 is YYNGEE. Trimming cost V 1 base and J 2 bases, with 10 bases left between them. The chain's CDR3 is CASSVSDATYNEQFF. CDR3 nucleotide sequence: TGTGCCAGCAGCGTAAGTGACGCCACCTACAATGAGCAGTTCTTC.

This chain connects TRBV4-2 to TRBJ2-7; 7 positions agree with TRBD1. The CDR3 is made up of 14 amino acids. V was pared by 6 bases and J by 5 bases, with 10 bases of the junction left unmatched. CDR1 LGHNA and CDR2 YNFKEQ come from the germline V gene. The CDR3 coding sequence is TGTGCCAGCAGTATACAGGGGAATACGAACGAGCAGTACTTC. Its translation is CASSIQGNTNEQYF.

The chain joins TRBV19 to TRBJ2-7; 9 nucleotides align to TRBD1. The CDR3 totals 15 residues. V was pared by 3 bases and J by 6 bases, with 9 bases of the junction left unmatched. CDR1 and CDR2 from the germline V gene are LNHDA and SQIVND (reference sequence). The CDR3 protein is CASSIPGQGSREQYF. CDR3 sequence (DNA): TGTGCCAGTAGTATTCCAGGACAGGGGTCCCGCGAGCAGTACTTC.

This clone was recorded only once. The chain is built from TRBV7-2 and TRBJ1-6; TRBD1 matches at 8 bases. V was clipped by 6 bases and J by 9 bases; unmatched bases: 7. Per the germline V gene, CDR1 is SGHTA and CDR2 is FQGNSA. The CDR3 loop spans 14 amino acids. For the CDR3, the DNA is TGTGCCAGCAGACCAGGGGGCCAGGGTTCACCCCTCCACTTT. This translates into CASRPGGQGSPLHF.

This chain uses TRBV30 with TRBJ1-3; D is unresolved. V lost 8 bases and J 0 bases, leaving 11 bases between the germline ends. CDR3 length: 13 amino acids. From germline, CDR1 is GTSNPN and CDR2 SVGIG (reference sequence). The CDR3 DNA reads TGTGCCCGTGGACCGCACTCTGGAAACACCATATATTTT. Protein: CARGPHSGNTIYF.

The V and J genes are TRBV6-6 and TRBJ2-2; the D gene is possibly TRBD2 (5 bases). From germline, CDR1 is MNHNY and CDR2 SVGAGI (reference sequence). This CDR3 region has 14 residues. V was cut by 8 bases and J by 0 bases, with 10 bases left in between. This CDR3 reads CASRGGSNTGELFF. The CDR3 region has the DNA TGTGCCAGCCGAGGCGGGTCGAACACCGGGGAGCTGTTTTTT.

The rearrangement joins TRBV18 to TRBJ1-1, with 7 nucleotides matching TRBD1. With V trimmed by 3 bases and J by 8 bases, 3 bases remained unmatched. The germline V gene has CDR1 KGHSH and CDR2 LQKENI. CDR3 length: 12 amino acids. CDR3 in DNA: TGTGCCAGCTCACCGACAGGGTTCGAAGCTTTCTTT. It encodes CASSPTGFEAFF.

V gene TRBV19 combines with J gene TRBJ1-1; 11 nucleotides align to TRBD1. After removal of 6 bases from V and 0 bases from J, the junction contained 12 bases not matched to a gene. CDR1 and CDR2 from the germline V gene are LNHDA and SQIVND (reference sequence). There are 18 residues in the CDR3. This CDR3 is CASRLYGTGGLMNTEAFF. In DNA form, the CDR3 reads TGTGCCAGTAGACTTTACGGGACAGGGGGACTTATGAACACTGAAGCTTTCTTT. Full variable domain (outside the CDR3, taken from reference TRBV19 and TRBJ1-1): DGGITQSPKYLFRKEGQNVTLSCEQNLNHDAMYWYRQDPGQGLRLIYYSQIVNDFQKGDIAEGYSVSREKKESFPLTVTSAQKNPTAFYLCASRLYGTGGLMNTEAFFGQGTRLTVV.

The V call is TRBV4-3, the J call TRBJ1-3, with D uncertain. V dropped 1 base and J dropped 0 bases, with 13 bases sitting between them. Looked up from germline, CDR1 is LGHNA and CDR2 is YSLEER. The CDR3 extends over 17 amino acids. Written as DNA, the CDR3 is TGCGCCAGCAGCCAAGTAGAGGCCGGGCACTCTGGAAACACCATATATTTT. This gives the protein CASSQVEAGHSGNTIYF.

This clone has more than one count but fewer than ten. J is TRBJ1-6 and V is TRBV27; perhaps TRBD1 as D (5 bases). CDR1 and CDR2 from the germline V gene are MNHEY and SMNVEV (reference sequence). Trimming removed 7 bases from V and 9 bases from J, with 16 bases in between. The CDR3 is 14 amino acids. DNA for the CDR3: TGTGCCAGCATGCGACAGCTGGGCACTTCACCCCTCCACTTT. Translating it yields CASMRQLGTSPLHF.

The CDR3 nucleotides are TGTGCCAGTAGTATAGATCGGCAGGGGTTTAATTCACCCCTCCACTTT. Translating gives CASSIDRQGFNSPLHF. The V and J genes are TRBV19 and TRBJ1-6; maybe TRBD1 (6 bases). Trimming took off 0 bases at V and 6 bases at J, with 12 bases between the two ends. The V gene's germline CDR1 is LNHDA and CDR2 SQIVND (reference sequence). The CDR3 is 16 amino acids. Full variable domain (outside the CDR3, taken from reference TRBV19 and TRBJ1-6): DGGITQSPKYLFRKEGQNVTLSCEQNLNHDAMYWYRQDPGQGLRLIYYSQIVNDFQKGDIAEGYSVSREKKESFPLTVTSAQKNPTAFYLCASSIDRQGFNSPLHFGNGTRLTVT.

This chain joins TRBV10-1 and TRBJ1-1; TRBD1 matches 7 bases. CDR3 length equals 17 residues. The germline gives CDR1 WNHNN, CDR2 SYGVQD (reference sequence). The V gene end was trimmed by 5 bases and the J gene end by 2 bases; junction bases not matched to a gene: 14. The DNA for the CDR3 is TGCGCCAGCAGTAGACCTGACAGGGAAAGTTTTAACACTGAAGCTTTCTTT. This codes for CASSRPDRESFNTEAFF.

The sample holds one count of this clone. The rearrangement links TRBV7-9 to TRBJ2-7; no reliable D call. Germline lookup yields CDR1 SEHNR and CDR2 FQNEAQ (reference sequence). V was pared by 3 bases and J by 0 bases, with 9 bases between. The CDR3 has 14 amino acids. CDR3 in amino acids: CASSFAYASYEQYF. CDR3 in DNA: TGTGCCAGCAGCTTTGCCTACGCCTCCTACGAGCAGTACTTC.

V gene TRBV28 combines with J gene TRBJ2-1; D possibly uses TRBD1 or TRBD2 (5 bases each). Per germline, CDR1 MDHEN and CDR2 SYDVKM. This CDR3 is 15 amino acids long. V lost 4 bases, J lost 8 bases, and 18 bases lay in between. In nucleotides, the CDR3 is TGTGCCAGCAGTTGGGGTGTGGGGGTCCCGGATGAGCAGTTCTTC. This codes for CASSWGVGVPDEQFF.

The rearrangement uses TRBV7-8 and TRBJ1-5, with 9 bases aligning to TRBD1. Trimming at V came to 4 bases and at J to 1 base, leaving 5 bases not matched to a gene. The CDR3 extends over 16 amino acids. CDR1 is SGHVS and CDR2 is FQNEAQ in the germline V gene. CDR3 residues: CASSWAGTGSNQPQHF. The DNA for the CDR3 is TGTGCCAGCAGCTGGGCAGGGACAGGGAGCAATCAGCCCCAGCATTTT.

The V and J genes are TRBV6-5 and TRBJ2-3; no reliable D call. The V end was cut by 2 bases, the J end by 4 bases, with 1 base between. Germline V lookup: CDR1 MNHEY, CDR2 SVGAGI. This CDR3 is 11 amino acids long. CDR3 DNA sequence: TGTGCCAGCAGTTACCCAGATACGCAGTATTTT. It codes for CASSYPDTQYF.

This sequence joins TRBV11-2 and TRBJ2-5; tentative D call: TRBD1 (6 bases). Germline loops: CDR1 SGHAT, CDR2 FQNNGV. The CDR3 loop spans 14 amino acids. Trimming pared 5 bases from V and 0 bases from J, leaving 10 bases between. The CDR3 sequence: CASSRTGYQETQYF. The CDR3 bases are TGTGCCAGCAGCCGCACAGGGTACCAAGAGACCCAGTACTTC.

The chain carries TRBV5-4 and TRBJ2-2, with TRBD2 matching over 10 bases. Trimming removed 4 bases from V and 8 bases from J; junction bases left unmatched: 8. This CDR3 has 15 amino acids. From germline, CDR1 is SGHNT and CDR2 YYREEE (reference sequence). CDR3 DNA sequence: TGTGCCAGCAGCCCGTGGACTAGCGGAGGGGGGGAGCTGTTTTTT. Translated, it gives CASSPWTSGGGELFF.

This clone has more than one count but fewer than ten. The chain links TRBV15 to TRBJ2-1; 10 bases are shared with TRBD2. CDR1 and CDR2 (germline): LNHNV, YYDKDF (reference sequence). The CDR3 contains 14 residues. After removal of 5 bases from V and 5 bases from J, the junction contained 3 bases not matched to a gene. The CDR3 loop is CATSQAGGNNEQFF. In nucleotides, the CDR3 is TGTGCCACCAGCCAAGCGGGGGGGAACAATGAGCAGTTCTTC.

The chain carries TRBV4-2 and TRBJ1-2; the D is unclear. The CDR3 loop spans 17 amino acids. The germline V gene encodes CDR1 LGHNA and CDR2 YNFKEQ. V lost 1 base and J lost 5, with 20 bases in between. CDR3: CASSQALFTPRGYGYTF. The CDR3 DNA sequence: TGTGCCAGCAGCCAAGCTCTTTTCACACCCCGGGGATATGGCTACACCTTC.

This clone came up once. The chain joins TRBV30 to TRBJ2-7; either TRBD1 or TRBD2 may supply D (6 bases each). This CDR3 is built from 13 residues. The germline V and J ends were trimmed by 1 base and 3 bases, with 10 bases remaining between them. CDR1 GTSNPN and CDR2 SVGIG come from the germline V gene (reference sequence). The CDR3 reads CAWSEGGLYEQYF. The CDR3 DNA reads TGTGCCTGGAGTGAGGGGGGCCTCTACGAGCAGTACTTC.

The rearrangement links TRBV9 to TRBJ2-6, with D uncertain. V was clipped by 4 bases and J by 0 bases, with 17 bases between them. CDR3 length: 18 residues. Looked up from germline, CDR1 is SGDLS and CDR2 is YYNGEE. CDR3 sequence: CASSSNPRVSSGANVLTF. CDR3 sequence (DNA): TGTGCCAGCAGCTCAAACCCCAGAGTATCCTCTGGGGCCAACGTCCTGACTTTC. The whole variable domain, remainder taken from reference TRBV9 and TRBJ2-6, is DSGVTQTPKHLITATGQRVTLRCSPRSGDLSVYWYQQSLDQGLQFLIQYYNGEERAKGNILERFSAQQFPDLHSELNLSSLELGDSALYFCASSSNPRVSSGANVLTFGAGSRLTVL.

The genes are TRBV19 and TRBJ1-1, with a possible D match to TRBD1 (6 bases). V was pared by 3 bases and J by 1 base, with 9 bases between. The germline CDR1 and CDR2 sequences are LNHDA and SQIVND (reference sequence). This CDR3 is built from 14 residues. CDR3 region: CASSITGRNTEAFF. CDR3 DNA sequence: TGTGCCAGTAGTATTACAGGGAGGAACACTGAAGCTTTCTTT.